This T cell receptor (beta chain) emerged from a study of shared clonotypes between healthy human individuals. Method: immunoSEQ multiplex PCR; TCRdb's copy keeps in-frame clones and lacks some. The table includes some 1 million clones, about three quarters detected once. The sequence came from a man aged 18 to 30 in good health. The sample consisted of memory CD4+ T cells sorted from blood. This sample's subset: CD45RA-negative fraction.

The CDR3 loop is CASTPSGTSGKGLQFF. In DNA, the CDR3 is TGTGCCAGCACACCTTCCGGGACTAGCGGGAAGGGGTTGCAGTTCTTC. The rearrangement links TRBV7-9 to TRBJ2-1; TRBD2 aligns across 13 bases. Per the germline V gene, CDR1 is SEHNR and CDR2 is FQNEAQ (reference sequence). The CDR3 runs 16 residues. Losses at the gene ends were 7 bases for V and 12 bases for J; bases not matched to a gene: 15.